The 29 T cell receptor beta chains below were found in one sample sequenced in a study of vaccination effects on CD4 cells after COVID-19 (dated 2022 in TCRdb). These receptors have no identified antigens. In the ViraFEST assay, PBMC were stimulated with viral peptide pools, and TCR sequencing was then used to find antigen-specific CD4+ T cell clonotypes based on their expansion. After around eleven days of culture, CD4+ T cells were isolated with the EasySep CD4+ T cell isolation kit. Each participant received two doses of an mRNA SARS-CoV-2 vaccine, either BNT162b2 or mRNA-1273. Library construction relied on the immunoSEQ multiplex PCR assay. TCRdb carries this immuneACCESS record with in-frame sequences only. Its versions omit some clonotypes, under half of them owing to an unresolved V gene in the studies checked, with the rest unexplained. This sample holds around 32,000 clones; approximately 64% were observed only once. The ten largest account for roughly 8.4% of the sample.

Sample: CD4+ T cells from PBMCs cultured with SARS-CoV-2 spike peptides, taken after COVID-19 vaccination. The cell subset or site label of this sample denotes: SARS-CoV-2 spike overlapping peptide pool stimulation. The receptors were sampled from a human donor who received a COVID-19 vaccine.

The chain couples TRBV7-9 to TRBJ2-1; TRBD2 matches 9 bases. Looked up from germline, CDR1 is SEHNR and CDR2 is FQNEAQ (reference sequence). V lost 5 bases and J lost 6; bases outside the gene matches: 8. This CDR3 contains 15 residues. CDR3 in DNA: TGTGCCAGCAGCCTCCGCGGGGGGGAAGGCAATGAGCAGTTCTTC. It encodes CASSLRGGEGNEQFF.

This clone has only one observation. The rearrangement uses TRBV7-9 and TRBJ2-7, with 8 bases aligning to TRBD2. The germline gives CDR1 SEHNR, CDR2 FQNEAQ (reference sequence). V was clipped by 6 bases and J by 1 base; unmatched bases: 14. This CDR3 is 17 amino acids long. The CDR3 DNA follows: TGTGCCAGCAGGCCCCGGCCGGGACTAGGGCGATCCTACGAGCAGTACTTC. Encoded protein: CASRPRPGLGRSYEQYF.

This chain connects TRBV28 to TRBJ2-7; TRBD2 aligns across 9 bases. The CDR3 is made up of 13 amino acids. With V trimmed by 6 bases and J by 0 bases, 0 bases remained unmatched. Germline V gene data show CDR1 as MDHEN and CDR2 as SYDVKM. The CDR3 here is CASRTSGSYEQYF. The CDR3 nucleotides are TGTGCCAGCAGGACTAGCGGCTCCTACGAGCAGTACTTC.

CDR3 sequence: CAWSHLYYEQYF. The CDR3 DNA follows: TGTGCCTGGAGTCACTTATACTACGAGCAGTACTTC. J is TRBJ2-7 and V is TRBV30, with D uncertain. Germline CDR1 and CDR2: GTSNPN and SVGIG (reference sequence). The CDR3 runs to 12 residues. The V and J ends lost 2 bases and 3 bases respectively, with 8 bases between them. The variable domain in full, with the rest retrieved from reference TRBV30 and TRBJ2-7, is SQTIHQWPATLVQPVGSPLSLECTVEGTSNPNLYWYRQAAGRGLQLLFYSVGIGQISSEVPQNLSASRPQDRQFILSSKKLLLSDSGFYLCAWSHLYYEQYFGPGTRLTVT.

The CDR3 sequence: CAIRLGANEKLFF. In DNA form, the CDR3 reads TGTGCCATCAGACTAGGGGCTAATGAAAAACTGTTTTTT. The chain links TRBV10-3 to TRBJ1-4; a possible D gene is TRBD1 (5 bases). Per germline, CDR1 ENHRY and CDR2 SYGVKD. The CDR3 totals 13 residues. V dropped 6 bases and J dropped 3 bases, with 8 bases sitting between them.

The rearrangement links TRBV2 to TRBJ1-2; no clear D gene. The CDR3 spans 12 residues. The V and J ends lost 2 bases and 8 bases respectively, with 9 bases between them. Germline V CDR1 and CDR2: SNHLY, FYNNEI. The DNA for the CDR3 is TGTGCCAGCAGTGAAAAGGGCTACGGCTACACCTTC. Translated: CASSEKGYGYTF. The variable domain in full, with the rest retrieved from reference TRBV2 and TRBJ1-2, is EPEVTQTPSHQVTQMGQEVILRCVPISNHLYFYWYRQILGQKVEFLVSFYNNEISEKSEIFDDQFSVERPDGSNFTLKIRSTKLEDSAMYFCASSEKGYGYTFGSGTRLTVV.

This clone has more than one count but fewer than ten. This chain connects TRBV21-1 to TRBJ1-1. TRBV21-1 is labeled a pseudogene. There are 13 residues in the CDR3. This chain's CDR3 is CASSNGEDTEAFF. The CDR3 DNA sequence: TGTGCCAGCAGCAATGGGGAAGACACTGAAGCTTTCTTT.

This clone has only a few counts. The V call is TRBV2, the J call TRBJ1-2; 8 positions match TRBD1. Trimming took 8 bases from V and 3 from J; bases not matched to a gene: 5. The CDR3 contains 13 residues. Germline CDR1 reads SNHLY; CDR2 reads FYNNEI. Written as DNA, the CDR3 is TGTGCCAGCTCAGGACAGGGACACTATGGCTACACCTTC. Translated: CASSGQGHYGYTF.

The chain is built from TRBV5-6 and TRBJ2-7, with 7 bases aligning to TRBD1. Trimming cost V 4 bases and J 0 bases; bases outside gene matches: 7. The germline V gene has CDR1 SGHDT and CDR2 YYEEEE. CDR3 length: 15 amino acids. The CDR3 DNA reads TGTGCCAGCAGCCCCCCGACAGGGAGCTCCTACGAGCAGTACTTC. Its translation: CASSPPTGSSYEQYF.

This sequence joins TRBV7-9 and TRBJ1-1; 10 bases fit TRBD1. CDR3 size: 15 residues. Trimming at V came to 4 bases and at J to 3 bases, leaving 5 bases not matched to a gene. Germline CDR1 SEHNR, CDR2 FQNEAQ (reference sequence). CDR3 sequence (DNA): TGTGCCAGCAGCTCTAGACAGGGGGCGGACACTGAAGCTTTCTTT. Encoded protein: CASSSRQGADTEAFF. The full variable domain, rest sourced from reference TRBV7-9 and TRBJ1-1, is DTGVSQNPRHKITKRGQNVTFRCDPISEHNRLYWYRQTLGQGPEFLTYFQNEAQLEKSRLLSDRFSAERPKGSFSTLEIQRTEQGDSAMYLCASSSRQGADTEAFFGQGTRLTVV.

Only a few counts were recorded for this clone. The chain has TRBV4-2 and TRBJ1-5, with 7 nucleotides matching TRBD1. This CDR3 has 17 residues. V dropped 1 base and J dropped 1; count of bases not matched to a gene: 7. The germline CDR1 and CDR2 sequences are LGHNA and YNFKEQ. The CDR3 region is CASSQALPGGSNQPQHF. The CDR3 DNA follows: TGTGCCAGCAGCCAAGCATTGCCAGGGGGAAGCAATCAGCCCCAGCATTTT.

This clone was seen a single time. The chain has TRBV3-1 (or the pseudogene TRBV3-2) and TRBJ1-3; D is unclear. The CDR3 loop spans 17 amino acids. Germline V gene data show CDR1 as LGHDT and CDR2 as YNNKEL (reference sequence). Trimming stripped 1 base from V and 1 base from J, with 14 bases between. The CDR3 region is CASSQGSQLLSGNTIYF. DNA of the CDR3: TGTGCCAGCAGCCAAGGCTCGCAGCTTTTATCTGGAAACACCATATATTTT.

The chain carries TRBV9 and TRBJ2-3; D is unresolved. There are 12 residues in the CDR3. Trimming removed 3 bases from V and 2 bases from J, with 4 bases in between. The germline gives CDR1 SGDLS, CDR2 YYNGEE. The CDR3 loop reads CASSGVTDTQYF. For the CDR3, the DNA is TGTGCCAGCAGCGGGGTCACAGATACGCAGTATTTT.

V gene TRBV7-2 combines with J gene TRBJ2-1, with 7 bases matching TRBD2. CDR1 is SGHTA, CDR2 FQGNSA, per germline. This CDR3 is 15 amino acids long. After removal of 7 bases from V and 9 bases from J, the junction contained 15 bases not matched to a gene. The CDR3 DNA reads TGTGCCAGCACCGTTAAGACTAGCATAGTCAGTGAGCAGTTCTTC. Amino acid sequence: CASTVKTSIVSEQFF.

This clone was observed a few times. J is TRBJ1-1 and V is TRBV12-3 or TRBV12-4; TRBD1 matches at 7 bases. V was pared by 5 bases and J by 12 bases, with 12 bases of the junction left unmatched. This CDR3 comprises 13 residues. CDR3 in amino acids: CASSPGQALLPFF. The CDR3 DNA reads as TGTGCCAGCAGTCCAGGACAGGCCCTATTACCTTTCTTT.

This chain connects TRBV9 to TRBJ2-3; perhaps TRBD2 as D (6 bases). Trimming stripped 5 bases from V and 6 bases from J, with 19 bases between. The CDR3 is 15 amino acids. Germline lookup yields CDR1 SGDLS and CDR2 YYNGEE. The CDR3 region is CASSQEAGGGDTQYF. CDR3 coding DNA: TGTGCCAGCAGTCAAGAAGCGGGTGGGGGGGATACGCAGTATTTT. The variable domain in full, with the rest retrieved from reference TRBV9 and TRBJ2-3, is DSGVTQTPKHLITATGQRVTLRCSPRSGDLSVYWYQQSLDQGLQFLIQYYNGEERAKGNILERFSAQQFPDLHSELNLSSLELGDSALYFCASSQEAGGGDTQYFGPGTRLTVL.

The V and J genes are TRBV6-5 and TRBJ1-6; D perhaps matches TRBD1 (5 bases). This CDR3 is 14 amino acids long. Germline V lookup: CDR1 MNHEY, CDR2 SVGAGI. Trimming left V 6 bases short and J 14 bases short, with 20 bases between. The CDR3 DNA reads TGTGCCAGCAGATTAAAGGGGACTGCCGGTTCCCTCCACTTT. This codes for CASRLKGTAGSLHF.

The V gene is TRBV30, the J gene TRBJ1-4, with D perhaps matching TRBD1 (6 bases). CDR3 length: 15 residues. Germline V lookup: CDR1 GTSNPN, CDR2 SVGIG (reference sequence). Trimming removed 0 bases at V and 8 bases at J, with 16 bases between. Here the CDR3 reads CAWSVTGGAGEKLFF. Written as DNA, the CDR3 is TGTGCCTGGAGTGTTACTGGGGGCGCGGGAGAAAAACTGTTTTTT.

V is TRBV5-1 and J is TRBJ1-2; no clear D gene. Germline values: CDR1 SGHRS, CDR2 YFSETQ. V lost 0 bases and J 1 base, leaving 4 bases between the germline ends. The length of the CDR3 is 13 residues. The CDR3 bases are TGCGCCAGCAGCTTGGGTCGTAACTATGGCTACACCTTC. Translation: CASSLGRNYGYTF.

The genes are TRBV13 and TRBJ1-1; D is unclear. CDR1 is PRHDT and CDR2 is FYEKMQ in the germline V gene (reference sequence). This CDR3 region has 13 residues. Trimming removed 6 bases at V and 4 bases at J, with 12 bases between. The CDR3 nucleotides are TGTGCCAGCAGGGGCGACGGGAGCACTGAAGCTTTCTTT. This codes for CASRGDGSTEAFF.

This clone was seen a handful of times. This chain joins TRBV5-4 and TRBJ1-6; tentatively, D is TRBD1 (6 bases). The germline V and J ends were trimmed by 0 bases and 5 bases, with 12 bases remaining between them. From germline, CDR1 is SGHNT and CDR2 YYREEE (reference sequence). This CDR3 has 16 residues. The CDR3 bases are TGTGCCAGCAGCTTGGGAGGGGGACATAATAATTCACCCCTCCACTTT. Protein sequence: CASSLGGGHNNSPLHF. Supplemented by reference TRBV5-4 and TRBJ1-6, the full variable domain reads ETGVTQSPTHLIKTRGQQVTLRCSSQSGHNTVSWYQQALGQGPQFIFQYYREEENGRGNFPPRFSGLQFPNYSSELNVNALELDDSALYLCASSLGGGHNNSPLHFGNGTRLTVT.

This clone occurred a few times. The J gene is TRBJ1-1, the V gene TRBV12-5; 9 nucleotides match TRBD1. Germline V CDR1 and CDR2: LGHNT, FRNRAP. The CDR3 covers 15 residues. Losses at the gene ends were 3 bases for V and 2 bases for J; bases not matched to a gene: 4. CDR3 sequence reads: CASGFEDRGNTEAFF. The CDR3 DNA reads as TGTGCTAGTGGTTTCGAGGACAGGGGAAACACTGAAGCTTTCTTT. The variable domain in full, completed from reference TRBV12-5 and TRBJ1-1, reads DARVTQTPRHKVTEMGQEVTMRCQPILGHNTVFWYRQTMMQGLELLAYFRNRAPLDDSGMPKDRFSAEMPDATLATLKIQPSEPRDSAVYFCASGFEDRGNTEAFFGQGTRLTVV.

This clone showed up just a few times. CDR3 nucleotide sequence: TGTGCCAGCGGACCACCCGGGCTATATGAAGCTTTCTTT. As protein: CASGPPGLYEAFF. This chain joins TRBV6-6 and TRBJ1-1; D gene unclear. V shed 8 bases and J shed 7 bases, with 17 bases lying between them. The germline V gene has CDR1 MNHNY and CDR2 SVGAGI (reference sequence). The CDR3 consists of 13 residues.

The rearrangement links TRBV19 to TRBJ2-2; 8 nucleotides line up with TRBD1. V shed 6 bases and J 2 bases; nucleotides not matched to a gene: 17. This CDR3 contains 19 residues. Germline assignment: CDR1 LNHDA and CDR2 SQIVND (reference sequence). Here the CDR3 DNA reads TGTGCCAGTAGCCCCACCGGGACAGGCCGACTTCTTAACACCGGGGAGCTGTTTTTT. Its translation: CASSPTGTGRLLNTGELFF.

The chain is built from TRBV7-9 and TRBJ1-1, with D uncertain. Germline V gene sequence: CDR1 SEHNR, CDR2 FQNEAQ (reference sequence). With 1 base removed from V and 1 base from J, the gap between germline ends came to 10 bases. This CDR3 has 15 amino acids. The CDR3: CASSLGAFSNTEAFF. For the CDR3, the DNA is TGTGCCAGCAGCTTAGGGGCCTTCTCGAACACTGAAGCTTTCTTT.

The chain employs TRBV2 and TRBJ1-1, with D uncertain. Trimming stripped 6 bases from V and 8 bases from J, with 16 bases between. CDR1 and CDR2 (germline): SNHLY, FYNNEI. The CDR3 has 13 amino acids. CDR3 region: CASRLAVSPEAFF. The DNA for the CDR3 is TGTGCCAGCAGGTTAGCAGTCAGTCCCGAAGCTTTCTTT.

This rearrangement joins TRBV2 to TRBJ1-6; D possibly corresponds to TRBD1 (5 bases). V dropped 6 bases and J dropped 9 bases, with 15 bases sitting between them. The CDR3 is 14 amino acids. Per the germline V gene, CDR1 is SNHLY and CDR2 is FYNNEI. This chain's CDR3 is CASRVDTGGSPLHF. The CDR3 DNA reads TGTGCCAGCAGGGTAGACACCGGGGGTTCACCCCTCCACTTT.

The V and J genes are TRBV6-6 and TRBJ1-5, with a weak D call TRBD1 (6 bases). The V end lost 2 bases, the J end lost 4 bases, and 12 bases lay between the germline ends. The germline V gene encodes CDR1 MNHNY and CDR2 SVGAGI (reference sequence). This CDR3 contains 15 residues. CDR3 DNA sequence: TGTGCCAGCAGTTACCAAGTAACAGGGAATCAGCCCCAGCATTTT. Its protein product is CASSYQVTGNQPQHF.

The chain is built from TRBV11-2 and TRBJ2-3; D is unclear. This CDR3 spans 15 amino acids. The V gene's germline CDR1 is SGHAT and CDR2 FQNNGV. Trimming shortened V by 5 bases and J by 0 bases, and 12 bases separated the two germline ends. CDR3 in DNA: TGTGCCAGCAGCCCTTTCCTTGTTAGCACAGATACGCAGTATTTT. The encoded protein is CASSPFLVSTDTQYF. Filled out from reference TRBV11-2 and TRBJ2-3, the complete variable domain reads EAGVAQSPRYKIIEKRQSVAFWCNPISGHATLYWYQQILGQGPKLLIQFQNNGVVDDSQLPKDRFSAERLKGVDSTLKIQPAKLEDSAVYLCASSPFLVSTDTQYFGPGTRLTVL.